The 15 T cell receptor beta chains presented below share a single source sample, sequenced in a study of T cell repertoires in cytomegalovirus infection. Their antigens remain unidentified. MiXCR was run by TCRdb on the reads, yielding one entry per CDR3 protein. The sample carries roughly 920,000 distinct CDR3 sequences, approximately 30% recorded once. Sequenced material: cultured CD8+ T cells from PBMCs, taken from culture after CMV antigen stimulation. Receptor source: a human donor in good health (CMV status not recorded). Some clones in this sample may be carry-over from other donors' samples.

J is TRBJ1-1 and V is TRBV27; D perhaps matches TRBD1 (6 bases). V was clipped by 4 bases and J by 0 bases, with 18 bases between them. The length of the CDR3 is 17 residues. CDR1 and CDR2 (germline): MNHEY, SMNVEV (reference sequence). The CDR3 sequence: CASSSLGAGVVNTEAFF. The CDR3 DNA follows: TGTGCCAGCAGTTCCCTTGGGGCAGGGGTTGTGAACACTGAAGCTTTCTTT.

The V and J genes are TRBV15 and TRBJ2-5, with 11 bases lining up with TRBD2. This CDR3 has 15 residues. V trimming: 2 bases; J trimming: 5 bases; junction bases outside the gene matches: 4. The germline V gene encodes CDR1 LNHNV and CDR2 YYDKDF (reference sequence). This chain's CDR3 is CATSRTSGGLETQYF. Written as DNA, the CDR3 is TGTGCCACCAGCAGAACTAGCGGGGGATTGGAGACCCAGTACTTC.

The V and J genes are TRBV19 and TRBJ2-7; no definite D call. CDR3 length equals 13 residues. Germline V gene data show CDR1 as LNHDA and CDR2 as SQIVND (reference sequence). V was trimmed by 1 base and J by 3 bases, leaving 7 bases between them. The CDR3 is CASSIGGFYEQYF. CDR3 bases: TGTGCCAGTAGTATAGGAGGCTTCTACGAGCAGTACTTC.

There are many counts of this clonotype. The chain combines TRBV28 with TRBJ2-1; 10 nucleotides align to TRBD2. V trimming: 5 bases; J trimming: 2 bases; junction bases outside the gene matches: 3. Germline lookup yields CDR1 MDHEN and CDR2 SYDVKM. The CDR3 loop spans 15 amino acids. The CDR3 reads CASSPGLAAYNEQFF. In DNA form, the CDR3 reads TGTGCCAGCAGTCCCGGACTAGCGGCCTACAATGAGCAGTTCTTC.

This clonotype is classed as medium-sized (0.01 to 0.1%). CDR3 sequence (DNA): TGTGCCAGCAGCCAGGACAGGGGTGAGACCCAGTACTTC. It translates to CASSQDRGETQYF. The V call is TRBV28, the J call TRBJ2-5; 9 nucleotides align to TRBD1. Germline-derived CDR1 and CDR2 are MDHEN and SYDVKM. V lost 6 bases and J lost 5; bases outside the gene matches: 4. This CDR3 has 13 amino acids.

This clonotype was counted between two and nine times. The chain employs TRBV6-5 and TRBJ1-5, with D possibly being TRBD1 (6 bases). V lost 2 bases and J lost 5, with 7 bases in between. Germline-derived CDR1 and CDR2 are MNHEY and SVGAGI. CDR3 length equals 13 residues. The CDR3, as DNA: TGTGCCAGCAGTTACGACAGGTATCAGCCCCAGCATTTT. Translating gives CASSYDRYQPQHF.

About this clonotype itself: A read error may be the cause here, since a much bigger clone is one base away. The conserved final phenylalanine or tryptophan is absent from the CDR3, which likely points to a read error. The J gene is TRBJ1-6, the V gene TRBV5-1; TRBD1 might be the D (6 bases). Trimming took 1 base from V and 7 from J, leaving 9 bases between them. There are 14 residues in the CDR3. Germline V lookup: CDR1 SGHRS, CDR2 YFSETQ. CDR3 amino acids: CASSLTGFNSPLHS. In DNA, the CDR3 is TGCGCCAGCAGCTTGACAGGGTTCAATTCACCCCTCCACTCT.

This clonotype appeared a few times. J is TRBJ1-5 and V is TRBV18, with D possibly matching TRBD1 (6 bases). This CDR3 comprises 17 residues. Trimming cost V 4 bases and J 5 bases, with 21 bases left between them. Per the germline V gene, CDR1 is KGHSH and CDR2 is LQKENI. CDR3 bases: TGTGCCAGCTCACTGCTCTTTATTGGGGGCGATGATCAGCCCCAGCATTTT. It translates to CASSLLFIGGDDQPQHF.

The CDR3 sequence is CASSLSIRSRGTQPQHF. CDR3 nucleotides: TGTGCCAGCAGCTTGTCGATTAGAAGCAGAGGCACGCAGCCCCAGCATTTT. The rearrangement uses TRBV5-8 and TRBJ1-5; D is uncertain. The CDR3 extends over 17 amino acids. Germline CDR1 is SGHTS and CDR2 is YDEGEE. Trimming pared 1 base from V and 7 bases from J, leaving 21 bases between.

The chain recombines TRBV5-8 with TRBJ2-7; TRBD2 might be the D (6 bases). V shed 1 base and J shed 6 bases, with 14 bases lying between them. The CDR3 loop spans 14 amino acids. Germline CDR1 and CDR2: SGHTS and YDEGEE. CDR3 sequence: CASSLLPRRGEQYV. The CDR3 coding sequence is TGTGCCAGCAGCTTGCTTCCTCGGAGGGGCGAGCAGTACGTC.

V and J are TRBV2 and TRBJ2-2; D gene uncertain. CDR1 and CDR2 (germline): SNHLY, FYNNEI. CDR3 length equals 14 residues. The CDR3 nucleotides read TGTAGCAGCAGTGAAGCGCTTCGGACCGGGGAGCTGTTTTTT. As protein: CSSSEALRTGELFF.

The sample holds a few counts of this clonotype. The chain recombines TRBV6-5 with TRBJ1-1; D ambiguous. Trimming pared 5 bases from V and 8 bases from J, leaving 15 bases between. The CDR3 totals 13 residues. The germline gives CDR1 MNHEY, CDR2 SVGAGI. The DNA for the CDR3 is TGTGCCAGCAGTCAAGCCCGGGGTAGGGAAGCTTTCTTT. It yields the protein CASSQARGREAFF.

About this clonotype: A junction end diverges from the germline sequence, so it may reflect a read error. The rearrangement uses TRBV4-1 and TRBJ2-4, with 11 bases aligning to TRBD1. The V gene's germline CDR1 is MGHRA and CDR2 YSYEKL. CDR3 length equals 15 residues. CDR3 coding DNA: TGTGCCAGCAGCCCGGGACAGGGGGACAAAAACATTCAGTACTTC. Encoded protein: CASSPGQGDKNIQYF.

J is TRBJ2-5 and V is TRBV28; maybe TRBD1 (6 bases). This CDR3 is built from 17 residues. V shed 5 bases and J shed 5 bases, with 24 bases lying between them. Germline-derived CDR1 and CDR2 are MDHEN and SYDVKM. The CDR3 DNA reads as TGTGCCAGCAGTATCATACCAGCCGGGACATCGAGGGAGACCCAGTACTTC. This encodes CASSIIPAGTSRETQYF.

This clonotype occurred a few times. For the CDR3, the DNA is TGTGCCAGTAGTGGACAAATCAATAGGTTCGCCTACAATGAGCAGTTCTTC. Amino acid sequence: CASSGQINRFAYNEQFF. The chain recombines TRBV19 with TRBJ2-1, with D maybe TRBD1 (5 bases). Germline V CDR1 and CDR2: LNHDA, SQIVND (reference sequence). Trimming took 5 bases from V and 2 from J, leaving 19 bases between them. This CDR3 comprises 17 residues.